This TCR beta chain was identified during a study of T-cell reconstitution after alpha-beta-depleted transplantation in children. Unique molecular identifiers were used to barcode this TCRbeta library. TCRdb reprocessed the PCR reads with MiXCR, giving one entry per CDR3 protein. Here the sample spans about 400,000 distinct CDR3 sequences, about an eighth being singletons. This clonotype was counted a few times. V was pared by 0 bases and J by 5 bases, with 14 bases between. The CDR3 consists of 16 residues. CDR1 is SNHLY, CDR2 FYNNEI, per germline. The sample consisted of PBMCs, taken from the stem cell graft. The J gene is TRBJ1-5, the V gene TRBV2; D is unclear. The clonotype was recovered from a human donor who donated a stem cell graft to a child with Fanconi anemia. CDR3 DNA: TGTGCCAGCAGTGAAGCATGGGGTGGTAGGGATCAGCCCCAGCATTTT. Protein product: CASSEAWGGRDQPQHF. The entire variable domain, with the rest obtained from reference TRBV2 and TRBJ1-5, is as follows: EPEVTQTPSHQVTQMGQEVILRCVPISNHLYFYWYRQILGQKVEFLVSFYNNEISEKSEIFDDQFSVERPDGSNFTLKIRSTKLEDSAMYFCASSEAWGGRDQPQHFGDGTRLSIL.